This T cell receptor beta chain was sequenced in a study of cytomegalovirus exposure and HLA in healthy donors. Study details: An earlier analysis identified 120 million or so unique TCR beta sequences in about 179 million T cells.

PCR was performed using 60 Vbeta and 13 Jbeta primers. The table came from immunoSEQ multiplex PCR; TCRdb's copy has only in-frame clones and leaves some out. Of about 160,000 clones listed, 60% to 80% were seen once; the top ten hold around 2.3%. The receptor was derived from a man aged 45-65 years in good health and CMV-seropositive. The sequencing input was PBMCs.

The CDR3 DNA sequence: TGTGCCAGTACCGCAGTCGACAGTACAGCTCCTTATGGCTACACCTTC. Translating gives CASTAVDSTAPYGYTF. This chain links TRBV19 with TRBJ1-2; tentative D call: TRBD1 (5 bases). CDR1 is LNHDA, CDR2 SQIVND, per germline (reference sequence). The V and J ends lost 7 bases and 5 bases respectively, with 23 bases between them. This CDR3 contains 16 residues.